One T cell receptor (beta chain) is described in this entry. Its antigen remains unknown. This sample is drawn from a study of T cell responses to AZD1222 COVID-19 vaccine. Points from the study as a whole: Rises in breadth and depth of Spike-specific TCRs came after two AZD1222 doses. Baseline seropositivity occurred in only a handful of AZD1222 recipients. Females outnumbered males among donors, who were mostly white British; clonal diversity was possibly underestimated. All repertoire sampling was performed exclusively after the peak T cell response.

Here immunoSEQ multiplex PCR was the method, and the copy in TCRdb shows in-frame clones only, minus some. The data show about 170,000 clones, around 90% seen once. In germline, CDR1 is MNHEY, CDR2 SVGAGI. This CDR3 has 14 residues. V dropped 2 bases and J dropped 7 bases, with 9 bases sitting between them. The source was peripheral blood, collected on day 0 of AZD1222 vaccination. The rearrangement uses TRBV6-5 and TRBJ1-6; maybe TRBD1 (5 bases). The receptor was derived from an adult in good health. The CDR3 region is CASSYGRVNSPLHF. The CDR3, as DNA: TGTGCCAGCAGTTACGGCAGGGTAAATTCACCCCTCCACTTT.